Shown below are 9 T cell receptor beta chains from a single sample sequenced in a study of blood T cell repertoires in COVID-19. Using immunoSEQ multiplex PCR, the repertoire was profiled, and TCRdb retains in-frame clones only, with some absent. The sample holds roughly 220,000 clones, around four fifths seen once. The sequenced sample consisted of peripheral blood. The receptors were sampled from a man aged 25 to 40 with active or convalescent COVID-19.

The J gene is TRBJ1-1, the V gene TRBV18; 9 bases match TRBD1. Germline V gene sequence: CDR1 KGHSH, CDR2 LQKENI. V lost 5 bases, J lost 3 bases, and 7 bases stayed unmatched. The CDR3 spans 15 residues. In nucleotides, the CDR3 is TGTGCCAGCTCATGGCCGGGACAGGGATACACTGAAGCTTTCTTT. It is translated as CASSWPGQGYTEAFF.

This chain joins TRBV9 and TRBJ2-7; possible D gene TRBD2, 6 bases. Germline V gene sequence: CDR1 SGDLS, CDR2 YYNGEE. The CDR3 sequence is 14 residues long. Trimming left V 0 bases short and J 3 bases short, with 10 bases between. The CDR3, as DNA: TGTGCCAGCAGCGTAGGGCTGGGAGGCTACGAGCAGTACTTC. Translation: CASSVGLGGYEQYF.

The genes are TRBV7-2 and TRBJ2-5, with 12 bases that match TRBD1. Germline loops: CDR1 SGHTA, CDR2 FQGNSA. V shed 5 bases, J shed 1 base, and the junction held 11 bases outside the gene matches. CDR3 length: 18 amino acids. The CDR3 sequence: CASSLAGGTGGPQETQYF. The CDR3 DNA sequence: TGTGCCAGCAGCCTTGCCGGCGGGACAGGGGGCCCCCAAGAGACCCAGTACTTC. Complete variable domain (other parts from reference TRBV7-2 and TRBJ2-5): GAGVSQSPSNKVTEKGKDVELRCDPISGHTALYWYRQSLGQGLEFLIYFQGNSAPDKSGLPSDRFSAERTGGSVSTLTIQRTQQEDSAVYLCASSLAGGTGGPQETQYFGPGTRLLVL.

The chain is built from TRBV5-4 and TRBJ2-7; D possibly corresponds to TRBD2 (5 bases). V was clipped by 4 bases and J by 2 bases, with 10 bases between them. Germline-derived CDR1 and CDR2 are SGHNT and YYREEE (reference sequence). This CDR3 contains 13 residues. CDR3 sequence: CASSRPLAYEQYF. The CDR3 region has the DNA TGTGCCAGCAGCCGCCCACTAGCCTACGAGCAGTACTTC.

This clone was detected many times. This sequence joins TRBV7-8 and TRBJ1-5; TRBD1 matches 9 bases. Germline lookup yields CDR1 SGHVS and CDR2 FQNEAQ. The CDR3 totals 16 residues. After removal of 5 bases from V and 0 bases from J, the junction contained 5 bases not matched to a gene. This CDR3 is CASSPTGGLSNQPQHF. CDR3 in DNA: TGTGCCAGCAGCCCTACAGGGGGCCTTAGCAATCAGCCCCAGCATTTT.

The genes are TRBV2 and TRBJ1-1; D is unclear. The V end was cut by 2 bases, the J end by 1 base, with 20 bases between. Germline CDR1 and CDR2: SNHLY and FYNNEI. The CDR3 has 18 residues. CDR3 coding DNA: TGTGCCAGCAGTGAATCTATGGTCGTCTACCGTCCGAACACTGAAGCTTTCTTT. It is translated as CASSESMVVYRPNTEAFF.

This clone turned up a few times. The gene calls are TRBV18 and TRBJ1-2; TRBD1 aligns across 9 bases. The CDR3 runs to 15 residues. CDR1 is KGHSH and CDR2 is LQKENI in the germline V gene. The V gene end was trimmed by 4 bases and the J gene end by 8 bases; junction bases not matched to a gene: 11. This chain's CDR3 is CASSLTGQGGQGYTF. The CDR3 DNA follows: TGTGCCAGCTCACTTACGGGACAGGGAGGACAAGGCTACACCTTC.

The genes are TRBV19 and TRBJ1-3, with D tentatively TRBD1 (5 bases). The CDR3 length is 15 residues. V lost 3 bases to trimming and J lost 0 bases, with 9 bases between them. Germline V CDR1 and CDR2: LNHDA, SQIVND (reference sequence). The CDR3 reads CASSISRDSGNTIYF. Here the CDR3 DNA reads TGTGCCAGTAGTATCTCCAGGGACTCTGGAAACACCATATATTTT.

This clone was detected only a few times. The chain recombines TRBV28 with TRBJ1-2; weak D call: TRBD1 (6 bases). CDR3 length: 15 amino acids. The germline CDR1 and CDR2 sequences are MDHEN and SYDVKM. Between the trimmed V and J ends, which lost 6 bases and 5 bases, there was a span of 19 bases. The CDR3 protein is CASRITRGRGYGYTF. CDR3 coding DNA: TGTGCCAGCAGAATAACCCGGGGCAGGGGTTATGGCTACACCTTC.